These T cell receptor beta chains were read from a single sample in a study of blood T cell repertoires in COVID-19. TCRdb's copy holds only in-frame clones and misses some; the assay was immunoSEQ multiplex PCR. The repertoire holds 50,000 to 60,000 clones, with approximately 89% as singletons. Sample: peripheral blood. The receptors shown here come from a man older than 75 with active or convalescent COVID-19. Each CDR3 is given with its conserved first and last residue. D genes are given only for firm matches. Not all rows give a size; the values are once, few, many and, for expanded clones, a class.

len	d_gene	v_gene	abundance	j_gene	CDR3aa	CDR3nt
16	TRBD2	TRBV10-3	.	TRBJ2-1	CAISESRLAGSGEQFF	TGTGCCATCAGTGAGTCCAGACTAGCGGGGAGTGGTGAGCAGTTCTTC
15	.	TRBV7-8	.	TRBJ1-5	CASSLARADNQPQHF	TGTGCCAGCAGCTTAGCGCGGGCGGACAATCAGCCCCAGCATTTT
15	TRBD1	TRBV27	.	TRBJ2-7	CASSSGTGGHYEQYF	TGTGCCAGCAGTTCCGGGACAGGGGGTCACTACGAGCAGTACTTC
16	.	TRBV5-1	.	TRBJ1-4	CASSPSGDPTNEKLFF	TGCGCCAGCAGCCCAAGCGGGGACCCCACTAATGAAAAACTGTTTTTT
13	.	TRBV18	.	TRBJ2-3	CASSPDIYYTQYF	TGTGCCAGCTCACCCGACATTTATTATACGCAGTATTTT
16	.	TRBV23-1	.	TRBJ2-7	CASSQHTGHDYYEQYF	TGCGCCAGCAGTCAGCACACAGGGCACGATTACTACGAGCAGTACTTC
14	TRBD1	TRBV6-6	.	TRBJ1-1	CASRPQGAGTEAFF	TGTGCCAGCAGACCTCAGGGGGCAGGCACTGAAGCTTTCTTT
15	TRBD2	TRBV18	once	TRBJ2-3	CASSGLAGSTDTQYF	TGTGCCAGCTCAGGACTAGCGGGTAGCACAGATACGCAGTATTTT
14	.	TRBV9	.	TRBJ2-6	CASSGGRGANVLTF	TGTGCCAGCAGCGGCGGGCGGGGGGCCAACGTCCTGACTTTC
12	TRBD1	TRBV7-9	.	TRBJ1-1	CASTTDRGKAFF	TGTGCCAGCACGACCGACAGGGGAAAAGCTTTCTTT
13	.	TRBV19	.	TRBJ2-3	CASSSRDTDTQYF	TGTGCCAGTAGTTCCCGGGACACAGATACGCAGTATTTT
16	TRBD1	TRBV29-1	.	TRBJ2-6	CSAATGASSGANVLTF	TGCAGCGCTGCGACAGGGGCCAGCTCTGGGGCCAACGTCCTGACTTTC
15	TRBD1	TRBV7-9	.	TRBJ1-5	CASSLRQGASQPQHF	TGTGCCAGCAGCTTACGACAGGGGGCGTCTCAGCCCCAGCATTTT
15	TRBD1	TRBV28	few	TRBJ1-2	CASSYQGGADYGYTF	TGTGCCAGCAGTTACCAAGGGGGCGCCGACTATGGCTACACCTTC
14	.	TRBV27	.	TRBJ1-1	CASSLFVGRTEAFF	TGTGCCAGCAGTTTATTCGTCGGGAGAACTGAAGCTTTCTTT
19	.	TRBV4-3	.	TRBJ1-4	CASSQNWAHSFATNEKLFF	TGCGCCAGCAGCCAGAACTGGGCCCACTCATTTGCAACTAATGAAAAACTGTTTTTT
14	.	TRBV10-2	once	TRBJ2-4	CASSFEGVKNIQYF	TGCGCCAGCAGTTTTGAGGGGGTGAAAAACATTCAGTACTTC
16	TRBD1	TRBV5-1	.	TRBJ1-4	CASSPFGGTGGEKLFF	TGCGCCAGCAGCCCTTTCGGCGGGACAGGGGGCGAGAAACTGTTTTTT
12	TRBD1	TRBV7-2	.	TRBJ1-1	CASRRDRESAFF	TGTGCCAGCAGGCGGGACAGGGAGTCAGCTTTCTTT
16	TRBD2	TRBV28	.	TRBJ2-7	CASSTPTSGILYEQYF	TGTGCCAGCAGTACCCCGACTAGCGGGATACTCTACGAGCAGTACTTC
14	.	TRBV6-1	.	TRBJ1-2	CASSEDRASYGYTF	TGTGCCAGCAGTGAAGACAGGGCCTCCTATGGCTACACCTTC
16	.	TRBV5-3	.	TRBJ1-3	CARSLERRDSGNTIYF	TGTGCCAGAAGCTTGGAGAGACGGGACTCTGGAAACACCATATATTTT
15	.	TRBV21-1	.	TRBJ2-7	CASSARMGHDYEQYF	TGTGCCAGCAGCGCACGAATGGGGCATGACTACGAGCAGTACTTC
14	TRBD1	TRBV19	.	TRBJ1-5	CASSGTGDNQPQHF	TGTGCCAGTTCCGGGACAGGGGACAATCAGCCCCAGCATTTT
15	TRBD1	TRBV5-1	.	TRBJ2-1	CASSLGQGADNEQFF	TGCGCCAGCAGCTTGGGACAGGGGGCCGACAATGAGCAGTTCTTC
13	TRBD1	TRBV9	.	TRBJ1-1	CASSDPRGSEAFF	TGTGCCAGCAGCGACCCCAGGGGGTCTGAAGCTTTCTTT
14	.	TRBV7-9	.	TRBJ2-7	CASSLETETYEQYF	TGTGCCAGCAGCTTAGAGACAGAAACGTACGAGCAGTACTTC
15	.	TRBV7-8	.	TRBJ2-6	CASSSTGPGANVLTF	TGTGCCAGCAGCTCAACAGGGCCTGGGGCCAACGTCCTGACTTTC
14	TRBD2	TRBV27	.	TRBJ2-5	CASSSGTRGETQYF	TGTGCCAGCAGTTCCGGGACTAGGGGCGAGACCCAGTACTTC
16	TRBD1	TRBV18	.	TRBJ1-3	CASSRGQGTAGNTIYF	TGTGCCAGCTCACGGGGACAGGGTACGGCCGGAAACACCATATATTTT
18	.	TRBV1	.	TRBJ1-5	CTSSPRWTGPYSNQPQHF	TGCACCAGCAGCCCGAGGTGGACAGGGCCTTATAGCAATCAGCCCCAGCATTTT
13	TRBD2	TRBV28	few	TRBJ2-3	CASSSAGTNTQYF	TGTGCCAGCAGTTCGGCGGGGACTAATACGCAGTATTTT
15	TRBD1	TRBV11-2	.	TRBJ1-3	CASSPRTGSGNTIYF	TGTGCCAGCAGCCCCCGGACAGGCTCTGGAAACACCATATATTTT
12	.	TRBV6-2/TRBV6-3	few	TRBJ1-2	CASSYSSYGYTF	TGTGCCAGCAGTTACTCCAGCTATGGCTACACCTTC
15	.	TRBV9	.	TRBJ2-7	CASSVGGQASYEQYF	TGTGCCAGCAGCGTAGGGGGGCAGGCCTCCTACGAGCAGTACTTC
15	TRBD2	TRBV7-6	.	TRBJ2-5	CASSLAGTIQETQYF	TGTGCCAGCAGCTTAGCGGGGACTATACAAGAGACCCAGTACTTC
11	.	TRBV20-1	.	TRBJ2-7	CSATPSYEQYF	TGCAGTGCCACACCCAGCTACGAGCAGTACTTC
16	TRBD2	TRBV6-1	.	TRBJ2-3	CASSARTSPATDTQYF	TGTGCCAGCAGTGCCAGGACTAGCCCAGCCACAGATACGCAGTATTTT
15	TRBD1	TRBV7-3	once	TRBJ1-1	CASSLYDRGNTEAFF	TGTGCCAGCAGCCTATATGACAGGGGGAACACTGAAGCTTTCTTT
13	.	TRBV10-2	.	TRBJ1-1	CASSVRLNTEAFF	TGCGCCAGCAGTGTCCGTCTGAACACTGAAGCTTTCTTT
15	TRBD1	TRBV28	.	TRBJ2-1	CASSPTGVIYNEQFF	TGTGCCAGCAGTCCGACAGGGGTGATCTACAATGAGCAGTTCTTC
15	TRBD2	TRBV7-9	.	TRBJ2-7	CASSPTSGRAPEQYF	TGTGCCAGCAGCCCGACTAGCGGGAGGGCCCCGGAGCAGTACTTC
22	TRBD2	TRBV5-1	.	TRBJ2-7	CASSLEGTGGTSGRRSSYEQYF	TGCGCCAGCAGCTTGGAAGGGACAGGGGGGACTAGCGGGAGGAGGAGCTCCTACGAGCAGTACTTC
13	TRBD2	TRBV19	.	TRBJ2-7	CASSGLANYEQYF	TGTGCCAGTTCGGGACTAGCAAACTACGAGCAGTACTTC
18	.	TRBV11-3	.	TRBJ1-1	CAPSPSSSQTRRGTEAFF	TGTGCCCCGTCCCCCAGCAGCTCGCAGACCCGACGGGGCACTGAAGCTTTCTTT
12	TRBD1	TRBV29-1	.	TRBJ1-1	CSVDNRGSEAFF	TGCAGCGTTGATAACAGGGGGTCCGAAGCTTTCTTT
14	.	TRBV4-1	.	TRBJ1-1	CASSQSGRPRLAFF	TGCGCCAGCAGCCAGTCCGGCAGGCCAAGGCTAGCTTTCTTT
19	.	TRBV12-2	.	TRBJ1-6	CASRLAWTGLDSYNSPLHF	TGTGCAAGTCGCTTAGCATGGACAGGGCTCGACTCCTATAATTCACCCCTCCACTTT
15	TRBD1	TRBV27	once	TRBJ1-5	CASRGGQGRIQPQHF	TGTGCCAGCAGGGGGGGACAGGGGAGGATTCAGCCCCAGCATTTT
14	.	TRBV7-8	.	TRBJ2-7	CASSPGTLFYEQYF	TGTGCCAGCAGCCCCGGGACACTCTTCTACGAGCAGTACTTC